The 8 T cell receptor beta chains below were found in one sample sequenced in a study of CD8 T cells in ankylosing spondylitis. One entry per CDR3 protein, called by TCRdb with MiXCR from the 5' RACE reads. The sample has some 220,000 distinct CDR3 sequences; roughly 10% are singletons. Sequences were obtained from blood, either unsorted or a sorted T cell fraction (not recorded which). These receptors all stem from a male donor with ankylosing spondylitis or in good health (not recorded which).

The V call is TRBV27, the J call TRBJ1-5, with 8 nucleotides matching TRBD1. Germline V gives CDR1 MNHEY, CDR2 SMNVEV (reference sequence). J was trimmed by 6 bases and V by 1 base; bases with no gene match: 11. The CDR3 is made up of 17 amino acids. In DNA form, the CDR3 reads TGTGCCAGCAGTTTATTCGGACAGGGAACGGTTGGTCAGCCCCAGCATTTT. Translation gives CASSLFGQGTVGQPQHF.

This clonotype showed up just a few times. The V gene is TRBV2, the J gene TRBJ2-2, with 7 positions matching TRBD1. The ends lost 6 bases at V and 0 bases at J; junction bases unmatched: 4. Germline lookup yields CDR1 SNHLY and CDR2 FYNNEI. This CDR3 has 15 residues. CDR3 sequence (DNA): TGTGCCAGCAGGGGGACAGTGACGAACACCGGGGAGCTGTTTTTT. Translating it yields CASRGTVTNTGELFF.

This clonotype was detected ten times or more. The chain uses TRBV6-1 and TRBJ2-7; a possible D gene is TRBD2 (6 bases). CDR1 and CDR2 from the germline V gene are MNHNS and SASEGT. CDR3 size: 14 residues. Between the trimmed V and J ends, which lost 6 bases and 3 bases, there was a span of 15 bases. The CDR3 sequence: CASRLGGADYEQYF. CDR3 DNA: TGTGCCAGCAGGTTGGGCGGGGCTGACTACGAGCAGTACTTC.

There are many counts of this clonotype. The rearrangement joins TRBV7-6 to TRBJ2-1, with D hard to call. Trimming pared 5 bases from V and 4 bases from J, leaving 3 bases between. Per germline, CDR1 SGHVS and CDR2 FNYEAQ. CDR3 length: 11 amino acids. The CDR3 coding sequence is TGTGCCAGCAGCGCGTACAATGAGCAGTTCTTC. Translating it yields CASSAYNEQFF.

Ten or more counts support this clonotype. The chain joins TRBV20-1 to TRBJ2-7, with 7 bases that match TRBD1. The CDR3 consists of 14 residues. Germline V gene data show CDR1 as DFQATT and CDR2 as SNEGSKA (reference sequence). J was trimmed by 2 bases and V by 6 bases; bases with no gene match: 10. In DNA form, the CDR3 reads TGCAGTGCCGAAATCGGGACAGAGACCTACGAGCAGTACTTC. Translated: CSAEIGTETYEQYF.

The V call is TRBV5-1, the J call TRBJ2-2; D not certain. The CDR3 has 13 amino acids. V was pared by 4 bases and J by 8 bases, with 12 bases between. Germline CDR1 and CDR2: SGHRS and YFSETQ. For the CDR3, the DNA is TGCGCCAGCAGCACGGACCGGACGGGGGAGCTGTTTTTT. Amino acids: CASSTDRTGELFF. The full variable domain, rest sourced from reference TRBV5-1 and TRBJ2-2, is KAGVTQTPRYLIKTRGQQVTLSCSPISGHRSVSWYQQTPGQGLQFLFEYFSETQRNKGNFPGRFSGRQFSNSRSEMNVSTLELGDSALYLCASSTDRTGELFFGEGSRLTVL.

This clonotype was seen only once. A junction boundary mismatches the germline segment, possibly from a read error. The J gene is TRBJ1-6, the V gene TRBV2; TRBD1 matches at 7 bases. CDR1 and CDR2 (germline): SNHLY, FYNNEI. This CDR3 contains 15 residues. The CDR3 DNA follows: TGTGCCAGCAGTCTGGACAGGTCCTCTAATTCACCCCTCCACTTT. The encoded protein is CASSLDRSSNSPLHF.

This clonotype was counted ten times or more. The CDR3 nucleotides are TGTGCCAGCAGCTTAGGCACGGTTAGCACAGATACGCAGTATTTT. Its protein product is CASSLGTVSTDTQYF. This rearrangement joins TRBV11-2 to TRBJ2-3; D not certain. Trimming removed 1 base at V and 0 bases at J, with 8 bases between. CDR1 is SGHAT and CDR2 is FQNNGV in the germline V gene. CDR3 length: 15 residues. Using reference TRBV11-2 and TRBJ2-3 for the parts outside the CDR3, the full variable domain is EAGVAQSPRYKIIEKRQSVAFWCNPISGHATLYWYQQILGQGPKLLIQFQNNGVVDDSQLPKDRFSAERLKGVDSTLKIQPAKLEDSAVYLCASSLGTVSTDTQYFGPGTRLTVL.